The 18 T cell receptor beta chains below all came from one sample that was sequenced in a study of T cells in Graves' hyperthyroidism and ophthalmopathy (dated by TCRdb to about 2019). The library was obtained by multiplex PCR. Sequenced using an Illumina HiSeq 2000. The TCR beta CDR3 regions were amplified from RNA transcripts. A first-round RT-PCR of the TCR CDR3 used the HTBI primer set with the Qiagen OneStep RT-PCR kit. Using fastp at Q25 and MiXCR, TCRdb reprocessed the public reads and kept productive beta chains. CDR3 protein duplicates are merged, each entry listing the most common genes and DNA. The sample table records around 520,000 distinct CDR3 sequences; 14% of these occur just once. The ten largest clones capture about 14% of the sample. The sequencing sample was made of blood. These receptors all come from a woman aged 40 to 50 with Graves' hyperthyroidism.

This clonotype has ten or more counts. CDR3 in amino acids: CASSPGTGHSNQPQHF. CDR3 DNA: TGTGCCAGCAGCCCAGGGACAGGGCATAGCAATCAGCCCCAGCATTTT. The V gene is TRBV3-1, the J gene TRBJ1-5; 9 bases line up with TRBD1. The CDR3 totals 16 residues. Per the germline V gene, CDR1 is LGHDT and CDR2 is YNNKEL (reference sequence). V gave up 4 bases and J gave up 0 bases; unmatched junction bases: 4.

In this sample, this clonotype turned up a few times. This sequence joins TRBV5-6 and TRBJ2-2; TRBD2 is a possible D gene (6 bases). The CDR3 loop spans 15 amino acids. Trimming took off 1 base at V and 4 bases at J, with 11 bases between the two ends. From germline, CDR1 is SGHDT and CDR2 YYEEEE. This chain's CDR3 is CASSLSGVVTGELFF. CDR3 nucleotide sequence: TGTGCCAGCAGCTTGTCGGGGGTCGTCACCGGGGAGCTGTTTTTT.

This chain connects TRBV20-1 to TRBJ2-7; possibly TRBD1 for D (6 bases). The CDR3 totals 13 residues. From germline, CDR1 is DFQATT and CDR2 SNEGSKA (reference sequence). The V end was cut by 6 bases, the J end by 2 bases, with 14 bases between. The CDR3 region is CSAAGTRTYEQYF. Written as DNA, the CDR3 is TGCAGTGCAGCCGGGACACGGACCTACGAGCAGTACTTC.

V and J are TRBV20-1 and TRBJ2-3, with TRBD2 matching over 10 bases. There are 15 residues in the CDR3. V was pared by 2 bases and J by 3 bases, with 5 bases of the junction left unmatched. Germline V gives CDR1 DFQATT, CDR2 SNEGSKA (reference sequence). This CDR3 reads CSARRLAGVTDTQYF. The CDR3 DNA reads TGCAGTGCTAGAAGGCTAGCGGGAGTGACAGATACGCAGTATTTT.

This clonotype was seen a handful of times. This chain links TRBV2 with TRBJ1-6; 10 positions match TRBD1. V trimming: 6 bases; J trimming: 9 bases; junction bases outside the gene matches: 2. The CDR3 contains 13 residues. Germline V CDR1 and CDR2: SNHLY, FYNNEI. In DNA, the CDR3 is TGTGCCAGCAGGGGACAGGGGAGTTCACCCCTCCACTTT. Its protein is CASRGQGSSPLHF.

This clonotype was seen only a few times. The genes are TRBV15 and TRBJ2-1; no clear D. With 0 bases removed from V and 8 bases from J, the gap between germline ends came to 11 bases. This CDR3 region has 14 residues. Germline lookup yields CDR1 LNHNV and CDR2 YYDKDF (reference sequence). The CDR3, as DNA: TGTGCCACCAGCAGAGATAGCCTCGCGGATGAGCAGTTCTTC. Its translation is CATSRDSLADEQFF.

This clonotype has a handful of counts. This chain links TRBV30 with TRBJ2-6, with D perhaps matching TRBD1 (5 bases). Germline V CDR1 and CDR2: GTSNPN, SVGIG (reference sequence). Trimming pared 0 bases from V and 3 bases from J, leaving 9 bases between. This CDR3 is 15 amino acids long. CDR3 in DNA: TGTGCCTGGAGTGTACAAGGGGATGGGGCCAACGTCCTGACTTTC. It translates to CAWSVQGDGANVLTF.

The J gene is TRBJ1-2, the V gene TRBV30, with D uncertain. The CDR3 is 12 amino acids. Germline CDR1 reads GTSNPN; CDR2 reads SVGIG (reference sequence). V was pared by 4 bases and J by 4 bases, with 10 bases between. CDR3 residues: CAWTPGFYGYTF. The DNA of the CDR3 is TGTGCCTGGACGCCCGGGTTCTATGGCTACACCTTC. Combining the CDR3 with reference TRBV30 and TRBJ1-2 gives the whole variable domain SQTIHQWPATLVQPVGSPLSLECTVEGTSNPNLYWYRQAAGRGLQLLFYSVGIGQISSEVPQNLSASRPQDRQFILSSKKLLLSDSGFYLCAWTPGFYGYTFGSGTRLTVV.

In this sample, this clonotype turned up a few times. The chain couples TRBV19 to TRBJ2-1, with 10 bases identical to TRBD2. J lost 6 bases, V lost 7 bases, and 6 bases had no gene match. The CDR3 is 14 residues long. The V gene's germline CDR1 is LNHDA and CDR2 SQIVND (reference sequence). CDR3 nucleotide sequence: TGTGCCAGTACTCTAGCGGGAGTGAGCAATGAGCAGTTCTTC. It is translated as CASTLAGVSNEQFF.

This clonotype was counted between two and nine times. The CDR3 loop reads CASSRRSTEAFF. The CDR3 DNA sequence: TGTGCCAGCAGCCGCAGGTCCACTGAAGCTTTCTTT. The V call is TRBV6-1, the J call TRBJ1-1; D unresolved. With 6 bases removed from V and 4 bases from J, the gap between germline ends came to 9 bases. This CDR3 is 12 amino acids long. CDR1 and CDR2 (germline): MNHNS, SASEGT.

The chain combines TRBV28 with TRBJ1-2; 7 bases line up with TRBD1. This CDR3 has 14 residues. Unmatched junction bases numbered 8, after V lost 7 bases and J lost 3 bases. Germline-derived CDR1 and CDR2 are MDHEN and SYDVKM. The CDR3 DNA reads TGTGCCAGCAATATACCGGGACAGCACTATGGCTACACCTTC. Its protein is CASNIPGQHYGYTF.

The rearrangement uses TRBV20-1 and TRBJ2-5, with D perhaps matching TRBD1 (6 bases). The CDR3 totals 15 residues. The germline CDR1 and CDR2 sequences are DFQATT and SNEGSKA (reference sequence). The germline V and J ends were trimmed by 6 bases and 5 bases, with 22 bases remaining between them. CDR3 in DNA: TGCAGTGCCCCCCCCGGGACAAGGGGTTATGAGACCCAGTACTTC. Its translation is CSAPPGTRGYETQYF.

There are a few counts of this clonotype. The chain employs TRBV29-1 and TRBJ2-7; possible D gene TRBD1, 6 bases. V was trimmed by 8 bases and J by 2 bases, leaving 13 bases between them. Germline V gives CDR1 SQVTM, CDR2 ANQGSEA. The CDR3 length is 12 residues. CDR3 in DNA: TGCAGCTATGTGCAGGGGACCTACGAGCAGTACTTC. Its protein product is CSYVQGTYEQYF.

This clonotype was seen many times. V is TRBV28 and J is TRBJ2-7; D possibly corresponds to TRBD1 (5 bases). Per the germline V gene, CDR1 is MDHEN and CDR2 is SYDVKM. The V end lost 8 bases, the J end lost 7 bases, and 15 bases lay between the germline ends. The CDR3 is 12 residues long. The CDR3 loop reads CASGAAYLEQYF. The CDR3 DNA sequence: TGTGCCAGCGGGGCAGCCTACCTGGAGCAGTACTTC.

The chain joins TRBV20-1 to TRBJ2-5, with TRBD2 matching 9 bases. V lost 0 bases to trimming and J lost 3 bases; unmatched junction nucleotides: 11. Germline V gene sequence: CDR1 DFQATT, CDR2 SNEGSKA (reference sequence). The CDR3 length is 17 residues. CDR3 residues: CSARDWGIAGEEETQYF. The DNA of the CDR3 is TGCAGTGCTAGAGATTGGGGTATAGCGGGAGAGGAAGAGACCCAGTACTTC.

This clonotype was observed at least ten times. This rearrangement joins TRBV5-1 to TRBJ2-5; 9 bases match TRBD1. CDR3 size: 15 residues. V gave up 4 bases and J gave up 4 bases; unmatched junction bases: 8. Germline V lookup: CDR1 SGHRS, CDR2 YFSETQ. The CDR3 sequence is CASSLGDRAAETQYF. The CDR3 DNA follows: TGCGCCAGCAGCCTCGGGGACAGGGCGGCAGAGACCCAGTACTTC.

This clonotype was counted a few times. A read error may be the cause here, since a much bigger clone is one base away. The rearrangement joins TRBV7-9 to TRBJ2-2; D is undetermined. The CDR3 spans 11 residues. Germline CDR1 reads SEHNR; CDR2 reads FQNEAQ (reference sequence). This chain's CDR3 is CTSSTAGELFF. CDR3 nucleotides: TGTACCAGCAGCACGGCCGGGGAGCTGTTTTTT.

Of note for this clonotype: This sequence may be a read error, since a much larger clone differs from it by one base. This chain connects TRBV28 to TRBJ2-1, with a weak D call TRBD2 (6 bases). The CDR3 consists of 14 residues. The V end was cut by 4 bases, the J end by 6 bases, with 13 bases between. CDR1 is MDHEN, CDR2 SYDVKM, per germline. CDR3: CASSSGTSINEQFF. The CDR3, as DNA: TGTGCCAGCAGTTCAGGGACTTCTATCAATGAGCAGTTCTTC.